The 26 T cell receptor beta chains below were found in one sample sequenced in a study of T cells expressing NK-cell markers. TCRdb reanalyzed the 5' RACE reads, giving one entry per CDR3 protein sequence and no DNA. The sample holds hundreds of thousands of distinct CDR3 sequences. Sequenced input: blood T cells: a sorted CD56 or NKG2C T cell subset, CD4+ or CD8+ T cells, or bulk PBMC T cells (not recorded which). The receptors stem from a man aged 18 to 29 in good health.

The CDR3 region is CSVDGLAGVGETQYF. V is TRBV29-1 and J is TRBJ2-5; TCRdb picks TRBD2, but there is no DNA to check that call. CDR3 length: 15 amino acids. Germline V gene data show CDR1 as SQVTM and CDR2 as ANQGSEA. Variable domain in full (rest from reference TRBV29-1 and TRBJ2-5): SAVISQKPSRDICQRGTSLTIQCQVDSQVTMMFWYRQQPGQSLTLIATANQGSEATYESGFVIDKFPISRPNLTFSTLTVSNMSPEDSSIYLCSVDGLAGVGETQYFGPGTRLLVL.

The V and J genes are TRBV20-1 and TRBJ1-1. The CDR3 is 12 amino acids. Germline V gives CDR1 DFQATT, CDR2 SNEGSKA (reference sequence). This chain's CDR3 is CSAPSGGREAFF.

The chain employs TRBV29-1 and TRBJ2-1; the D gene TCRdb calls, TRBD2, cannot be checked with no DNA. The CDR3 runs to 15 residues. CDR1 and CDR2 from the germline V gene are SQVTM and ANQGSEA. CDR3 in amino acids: CSVVRTSGGYNEQFF.

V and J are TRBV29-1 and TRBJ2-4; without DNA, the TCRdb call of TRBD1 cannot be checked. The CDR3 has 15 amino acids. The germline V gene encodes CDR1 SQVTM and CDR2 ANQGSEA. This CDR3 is CSVEGWGLDRDIQYF.

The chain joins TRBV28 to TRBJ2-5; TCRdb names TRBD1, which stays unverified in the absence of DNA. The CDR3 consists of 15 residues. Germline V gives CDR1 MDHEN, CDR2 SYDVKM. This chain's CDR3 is CASSSGFTRVETQYF. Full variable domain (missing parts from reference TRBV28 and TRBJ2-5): DVKVTQSSRYLVKRTGEKVFLECVQDMDHENMFWYRQDPGLGLRLIYFSYDVKMKEKGDIPEGYSVSREKKERFSLILESASTNQTSMYLCASSSGFTRVETQYFGPGTRLLVL.

CDR3 region: CASSLGGTRVNEQFF. V and J are TRBV5-1 and TRBJ2-1; TCRdb's assignment of TRBD1 cannot be checked, as there is no DNA. Germline V gene sequence: CDR1 SGHRS, CDR2 YFSETQ. CDR3 length equals 15 residues.

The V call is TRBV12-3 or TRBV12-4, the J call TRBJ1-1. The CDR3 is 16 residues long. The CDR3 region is CASSWGWLAMNTEAFF.

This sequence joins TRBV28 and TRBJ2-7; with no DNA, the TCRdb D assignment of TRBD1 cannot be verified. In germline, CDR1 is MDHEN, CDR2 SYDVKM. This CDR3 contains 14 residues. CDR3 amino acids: CASSLRGDDYEQYF.

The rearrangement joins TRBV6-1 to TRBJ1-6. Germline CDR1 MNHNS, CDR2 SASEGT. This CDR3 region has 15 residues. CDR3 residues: CASSPESTDYSPLHF.

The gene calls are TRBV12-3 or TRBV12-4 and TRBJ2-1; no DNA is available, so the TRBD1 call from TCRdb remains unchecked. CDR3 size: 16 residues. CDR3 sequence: CASSTEGLFHSNEQFF.

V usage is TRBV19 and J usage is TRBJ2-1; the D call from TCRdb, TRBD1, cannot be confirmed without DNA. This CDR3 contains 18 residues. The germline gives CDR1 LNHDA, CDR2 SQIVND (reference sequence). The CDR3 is CASSMGLEWGGARNEQFF.

Here the CDR3 reads CSARDWTGGRAGDTQYF. The V and J genes are TRBV20-1 and TRBJ2-3; TCRdb proposes TRBD2, but this gene call is untestable without DNA. The CDR3 contains 17 residues. Germline V lookup: CDR1 DFQATT, CDR2 SNEGSKA (reference sequence).

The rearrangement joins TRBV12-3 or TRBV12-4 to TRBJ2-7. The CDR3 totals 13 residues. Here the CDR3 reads CASSLPSSYEQYF.

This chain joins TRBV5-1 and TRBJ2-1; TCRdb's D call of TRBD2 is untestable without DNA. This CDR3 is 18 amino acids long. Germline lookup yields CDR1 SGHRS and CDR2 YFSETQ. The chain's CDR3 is CASRQGLAGRPSGYEQFF.

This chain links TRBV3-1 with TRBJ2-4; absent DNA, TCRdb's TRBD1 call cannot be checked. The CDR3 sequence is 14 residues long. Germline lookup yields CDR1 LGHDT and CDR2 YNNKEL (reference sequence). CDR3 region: CASSPGTFKNIQYF.

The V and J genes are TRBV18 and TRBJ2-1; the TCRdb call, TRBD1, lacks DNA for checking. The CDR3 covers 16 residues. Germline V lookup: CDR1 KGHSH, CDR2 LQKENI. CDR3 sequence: CASSPSGGHSGNEQFF.

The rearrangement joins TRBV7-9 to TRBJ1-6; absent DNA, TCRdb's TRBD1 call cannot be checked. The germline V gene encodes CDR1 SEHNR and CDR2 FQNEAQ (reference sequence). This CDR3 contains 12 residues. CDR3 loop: CASSTGFSPLHF.

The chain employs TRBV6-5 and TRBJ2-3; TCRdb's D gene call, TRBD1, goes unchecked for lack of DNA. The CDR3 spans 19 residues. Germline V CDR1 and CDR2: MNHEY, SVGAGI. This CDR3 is CASSYNGAPEAGALNTQYF.

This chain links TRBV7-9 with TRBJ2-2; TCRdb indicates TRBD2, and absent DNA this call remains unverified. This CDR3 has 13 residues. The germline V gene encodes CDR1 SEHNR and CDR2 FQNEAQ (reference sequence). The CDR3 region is CASSQGPSGELFF. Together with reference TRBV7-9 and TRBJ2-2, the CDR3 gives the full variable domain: DTGVSQNPRHKITKRGQNVTFRCDPISEHNRLYWYRQTLGQGPEFLTYFQNEAQLEKSRLLSDRFSAERPKGSFSTLEIQRTEQGDSAMYLCASSQGPSGELFFGEGSRLTVL.

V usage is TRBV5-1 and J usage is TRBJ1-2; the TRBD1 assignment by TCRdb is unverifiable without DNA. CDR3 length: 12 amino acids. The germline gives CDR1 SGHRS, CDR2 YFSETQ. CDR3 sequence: CASSLERAPYTF.

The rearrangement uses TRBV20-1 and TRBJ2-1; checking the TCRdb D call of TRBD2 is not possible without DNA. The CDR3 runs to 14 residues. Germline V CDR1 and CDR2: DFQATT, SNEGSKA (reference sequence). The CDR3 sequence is CSASPLIERNEQFF.

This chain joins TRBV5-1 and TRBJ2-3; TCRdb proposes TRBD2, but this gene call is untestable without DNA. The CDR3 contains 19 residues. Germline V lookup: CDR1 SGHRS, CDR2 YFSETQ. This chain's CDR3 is CASSTYATTSGRSGDTQYF.

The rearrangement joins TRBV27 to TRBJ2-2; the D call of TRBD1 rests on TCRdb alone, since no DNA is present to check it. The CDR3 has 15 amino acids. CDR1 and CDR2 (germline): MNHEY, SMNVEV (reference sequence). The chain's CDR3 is CASQTDRGNTGELFF.

The CDR3 spells CASSQDRSYTF. V gene TRBV3-1 combines with J gene TRBJ1-2. Germline CDR1 reads LGHDT; CDR2 reads YNNKEL (reference sequence). The length of the CDR3 is 11 residues.

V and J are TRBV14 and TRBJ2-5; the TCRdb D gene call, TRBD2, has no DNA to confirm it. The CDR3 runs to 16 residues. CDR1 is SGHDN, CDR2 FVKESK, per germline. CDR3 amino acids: CASSQVGAYHRETQYF.

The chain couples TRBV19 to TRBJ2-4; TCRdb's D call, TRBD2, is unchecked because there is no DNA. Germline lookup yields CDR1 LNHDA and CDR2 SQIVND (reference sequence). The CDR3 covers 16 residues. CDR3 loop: CASSIGTSGRSYIQYF.